The rows below give T cell receptor beta chains drawn from one sample of a study of early T cells in non-severe SARS-CoV-2 infection. Using its own MiXCR run on the 5' RACE reads, TCRdb lists one record per CDR3 protein. This sample has approximately 71,000 distinct CDR3 sequences, with about 13% found just once. Sequences were obtained from whole blood. Source of these receptors: an adult who was a healthcare worker with PCR-confirmed SARS-CoV-2 infection or an uninfected control (not recorded which). Both conserved end residues are part of each CDR3. D genes are given only for firm matches. A clone size is listed for some rows: how often the clone was seen (once, few, many), or a class if it is expanded.

D	size	J	V	DNA	CDR3
TRBD1	.	TRBJ2-2	TRBV12-5	TGTGCTAGTGAAGGGGGCTCGAACACCGGGGAGCTGTTTTTT	CASEGGSNTGELFF
TRBD2	few	TRBJ2-7	TRBV20-1	TGCAGTGCTAGGTCCAGCGGGATCTACGAGCAGTACTTC	CSARSSGIYEQYF
.	.	TRBJ2-7	TRBV10-2	TGCGCCAGCAGTGAGTCTAGCGGACCCTTATCATCCTACGAGCAGTACTTC	CASSESSGPLSSYEQYF
.	few	TRBJ2-2	TRBV3-1	TGTGCCAGCAGCCATGTAGCCGCCGGGGAGCTGTTTTTT	CASSHVAAGELFF
.	.	TRBJ1-1	TRBV7-9	TGTGCCAGCCGGCCCGTTCGTCGATACCCGAACACTGAAGCTTTCTTT	CASRPVRRYPNTEAFF
.	.	TRBJ1-6	TRBV7-2	TGTGCCAGCAGCTGGACAGAACGTAATTCACCCCTCCACTTT	CASSWTERNSPLHF
.	.	TRBJ1-2	TRBV9	TGTGCCAGCAGCCCCGAGGGGGGTAGAACCCGCTACACCTTC	CASSPEGGRTRYTF
TRBD1	few	TRBJ1-4	TRBV11-2	TGTGCCAGCACCAAAGGCCGGGACAGGGAAGAAAAACTGTTTTTT	CASTKGRDREEKLFF
.	many	TRBJ2-1	TRBV7-2	TGTGCCAGCAGCTTAGATAGTTTAAATGAGCAGTTCTTC	CASSLDSLNEQFF
TRBD1	.	TRBJ1-1	TRBV29-1	TGCAGCGTTGAGACAGGGGGCGAAGGTGAAGCTTTCTTT	CSVETGGEGEAFF
.	few	TRBJ2-2	TRBV4-3	TGCGCCAGCAGCCAAACGGACTGGGGAACCGGGGAGCTGTTTTTT	CASSQTDWGTGELFF
.	.	TRBJ2-5	TRBV27	TGTGCCAGCAGTCTGGGCGACGGCATCCAAGAGACCCAGTACTTC	CASSLGDGIQETQYF
.	many	TRBJ1-1	TRBV11-2	TGTGCCAGCAGCCGGGAAGGCAGAATGAACACTGAAGCTTTCTTT	CASSREGRMNTEAFF
.	few	TRBJ1-5	TRBV21-1	TGTGCCAGCAGCAAACGGCTACCTCTCTATCAGCCCCAGCATTTT	CASSKRLPLYQPQHF
.	few	TRBJ2-5	TRBV29-1	TGCAGCGTTACCCCAGGGACCCAAGAGACCCAGTACTTC	CSVTPGTQETQYF
TRBD2	few	TRBJ2-7	TRBV18	TGTGCCAGCTCACCACCGGGAGGGGACCCCTACGAGCAGTACTTC	CASSPPGGDPYEQYF
TRBD1	many	TRBJ1-2	TRBV28	TGTGCCAGCAGTGTACCACTCCAATCGGGACAGGGGGTTAACTATGGCTACACCTTC	CASSVPLQSGQGVNYGYTF
.	.	TRBJ1-5	TRBV6-5	TGTGCCAGCAGTCTCCTTCAGCCCCAGCATTTT	CASSLLQPQHF
TRBD1	.	TRBJ2-1	TRBV9	TGTGCCAGCAGCGGTAGACAGGGGCTAAACTCGGACAATGAGCAGTTCTTC	CASSGRQGLNSDNEQFF
TRBD1	few	TRBJ2-2	TRBV29-1	TGCAGCGCTGGGCCCGGGACAGGGGTCACCGGGGAGCTGTTTTTT	CSAGPGTGVTGELFF
TRBD1	.	TRBJ1-4	TRBV7-9	TGTGCCAGCAGCGCGGGACAGGCGTATGAAAAACTGTTTTTT	CASSAGQAYEKLFF
TRBD2	many	TRBJ2-3	TRBV20-1	TGCAGTGCTAGTTTTGCGGGGGTTTCCACAGATACGCAGTATTTT	CSASFAGVSTDTQYF
TRBD2	many	TRBJ2-7	TRBV9	TGTGCCAGCAGCGTAGGAGTTGGCGGGGGGAGAGAGCAGTACTTC	CASSVGVGGGREQYF
TRBD1	.	TRBJ1-2	TRBV29-1	TGCAGCGTACGACAGGGCTACTATGGCTACACCTTC	CSVRQGYYGYTF
.	.	TRBJ2-3	TRBV18	TGTGCCAGCTCACGGGGGGCCTCGGAGACAGATACGCAGTATTTT	CASSRGASETDTQYF
.	.	TRBJ2-7	TRBV7-9	TGTGCCAGCAGCCTCACCCACGAGCAGTACTTC	CASSLTHEQYF
.	.	TRBJ2-3	TRBV7-9	TGTGCCAGCAGCTTAGCGCGGGCAGATACGCAGTATTTT	CASSLARADTQYF
TRBD2	many	TRBJ2-3	TRBV19	TGTGCCAGTAGTCGCGGGGGGGCGGGAACAGATACGCAGTATTTT	CASSRGGAGTDTQYF
.	many	TRBJ2-1	TRBV7-2	TGTGCCAGCAGCTTAAACTCCCGAATTAATGAGCAGTTCTTC	CASSLNSRINEQFF
TRBD1	few	TRBJ1-2	TRBV6-1	TGTGCCAGCAGTGAAGGCGCCGGGACAGCCTATGGCTACACCTTC	CASSEGAGTAYGYTF
TRBD1	many	TRBJ1-2	TRBV3-1	TGTGCCAGCAGCCAAGGGACAGGCCAAGCTAACTATGGCTACACCTTC	CASSQGTGQANYGYTF
TRBD1	few	TRBJ1-1	TRBV5-1	TGCGCCAGCAGCCCGACAGGGTTTACTGAAGCTTTCTTT	CASSPTGFTEAFF
.	.	TRBJ1-3	TRBV9	TGTGCCAGCAGCGGGACGTCCACCCCTGGAAACACCATATATTTT	CASSGTSTPGNTIYF
.	few	TRBJ2-7	TRBV7-9	TGTGCCAGCAGCCCTCCAGGACGACAGGGAGGGGAATACGAGCAGTACTTC	CASSPPGRQGGEYEQYF
.	.	TRBJ1-5	TRBV20-1	TGCAGTGCTGGCCGGGACCGAGATCAGCCCCAGCATTTT	CSAGRDRDQPQHF
TRBD1	few	TRBJ1-2	TRBV10-3	TGTGCCATCAGTGAGTCTGGACAGGGCGCCGGCTACACCTTC	CAISESGQGAGYTF
.	few	TRBJ2-7	TRBV28	TGTGCCAGCACCTCTGGTAGGGCTTACGAGCAGTACTTC	CASTSGRAYEQYF
.	.	TRBJ2-2	TRBV28	TGTGCCAGCAGTTTCTGGGGGCTCGGCGGGGAGCTGTTTTTT	CASSFWGLGGELFF
TRBD1	many	TRBJ1-2	TRBV29-1	TGCAGCGTTGAACAAGAGACAGGGGCGGCTAACTATGGCTACACCTTC	CSVEQETGAANYGYTF
.	many	TRBJ1-5	TRBV20-1	TGCAGTGCTTCCATCAACAGTGGCAATCAGCCCCAGCATTTT	CSASINSGNQPQHF
.	.	TRBJ2-7	TRBV10-3	TGTGTCACCGCGGGGGACAAGACCTACGAGCAGTACTTC	CVTAGDKTYEQYF
.	few	TRBJ2-7	TRBV5-6	TGTGCCAGCAGCCAGGACGTCTACGAGCAGTACTTC	CASSQDVYEQYF
.	few	TRBJ2-7	TRBV4-2	TGTGCCAGCAGCCCAAGAACCCGGGACAAATCCTACGAGCAGTACTTC	CASSPRTRDKSYEQYF
.	.	TRBJ2-3	TRBV28	TGTGCCAGCAGCCTAGCCGCAGATACGCAGTATTTT	CASSLAADTQYF
.	few	TRBJ2-4	TRBV19	TGTGCCAGTAGTAATGGGGCCAAAAACATTCAGTACTTC	CASSNGAKNIQYF
.	few	TRBJ1-4	TRBV6-2/TRBV6-3	TGTGCCAGCAACCGGGACGGTGCAACTAATGAAAAACTGTTTTTT	CASNRDGATNEKLFF
.	.	TRBJ1-1	TRBV5-1	TGCGCCAGCAGCTTGCTGGACAGTAAGAACACTGAAGCTTTCTTT	CASSLLDSKNTEAFF
.	.	TRBJ2-2	TRBV20-1	TGCAGTGCTAGAGATAAGCGCGGGACCGGGGAGCTGTTTTTT	CSARDKRGTGELFF
.	.	TRBJ2-2	TRBV27	TGTGCCAGCAGTTTCTCCAACGGGGAGCTGTTTTTT	CASSFSNGELFF
TRBD2	few	TRBJ2-3	TRBV4-2	TGTGCCAGCAGCCAAGAAGGCGGGGGAACCACAGATACGCAGTATTTT	CASSQEGGGTTDTQYF
TRBD2	few	TRBJ2-2	TRBV28	TGTGCCAGCAGTTTGCCCCAAGCGCTACAGGTAGCGGGCGGGGAGCTGTTTTTT	CASSLPQALQVAGGELFF
.	.	TRBJ1-5	TRBV20-1	TGCAGTGCTAGAGGGGGATTCGGTAGCAATCAGCCCCAGCATTTT	CSARGGFGSNQPQHF
.	many	TRBJ1-2	TRBV10-2	TGCGCCAGCAGTGAGACGGGGGGCCGGAGCGGCTACACCTTC	CASSETGGRSGYTF
TRBD1	.	TRBJ2-1	TRBV6-5	TGTGCCAGCACCGCTGACAGGGGAGGCTCCTACAATGAGCAGTTCTTC	CASTADRGGSYNEQFF
TRBD1	.	TRBJ2-1	TRBV28	TGTGCCAGCAGTTCCCCCCGGACAGGGGGTAATAATGAGCAGTTCTTC	CASSSPRTGGNNEQFF
.	few	TRBJ1-5	TRBV30	TGTGCCTGGAGTAATGGGCAACCTCAGCCCCAGCATTTT	CAWSNGQPQPQHF
.	.	TRBJ1-1	TRBV5-8	TGTGCCAGCAGCTTCCGGCATGGAGGGCACACTGAAGCTTTCTTT	CASSFRHGGHTEAFF